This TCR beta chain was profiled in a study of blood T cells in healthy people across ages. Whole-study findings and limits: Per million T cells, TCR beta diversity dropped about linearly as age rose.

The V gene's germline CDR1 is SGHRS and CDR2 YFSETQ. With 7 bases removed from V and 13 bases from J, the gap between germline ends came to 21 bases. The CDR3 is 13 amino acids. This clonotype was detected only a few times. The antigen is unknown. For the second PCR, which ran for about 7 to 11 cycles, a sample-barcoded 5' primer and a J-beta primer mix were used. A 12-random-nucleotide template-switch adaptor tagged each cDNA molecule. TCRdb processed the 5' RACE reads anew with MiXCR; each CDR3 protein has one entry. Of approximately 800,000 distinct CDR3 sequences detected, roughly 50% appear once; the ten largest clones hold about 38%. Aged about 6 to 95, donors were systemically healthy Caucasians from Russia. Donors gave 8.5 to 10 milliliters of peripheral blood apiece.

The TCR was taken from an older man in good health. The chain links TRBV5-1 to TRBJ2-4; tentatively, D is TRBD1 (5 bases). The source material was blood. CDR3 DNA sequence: TGCGCCAGCGCAGATGTAGGGGTGAAGGAGCAGTACTTC. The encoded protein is CASADVGVKEQYF.